A selection of T cell receptor beta chains follows, all from one sample in a study of T cell responses to AZD1222 COVID-19 vaccine. Profiling relied on immunoSEQ multiplex PCR, and the TCRdb table lists in-frame clones only, not all of them. There are tens of thousands of clones in the sample; about 91% occur only once, and approximately 8.6% lies in the top ten. Sequenced material: peripheral blood, taken 28 days after the second AZD1222 dose. These receptors were collected from an adult who received the AZD1222 COVID-19 vaccine. Both conserved end residues are part of each CDR3. D genes are given only for firm matches. Clone size is stated in some rows and not others, as once, few, many or a class when expanded.

J gene: TRBJ1-4
D gene: .
V gene: TRBV10-3
clone size: few
CDR3 protein: CAIRDRSQEKLFF
CDR3 DNA: TGTGCCATCAGGGACCGATCCCAAGAAAAACTGTTTTTT

J gene: TRBJ1-6
D gene: TRBD1
V gene: TRBV19
clone size: few
CDR3 protein: CASSRQGGNSPLHF
CDR3 DNA: TGTGCCAGCAGCAGACAGGGGGGGAATTCACCCCTCCACTTT

J gene: TRBJ2-6
D gene: .
V gene: TRBV18
clone size: once
CDR3 protein: CASSPLDGISGANVLTF
CDR3 DNA: TGTGCCAGCTCACCACTCGACGGCATCTCTGGGGCCAACGTCCTGACTTTC

J gene: TRBJ2-2
D gene: TRBD1
V gene: TRBV25-1
clone size: .
CDR3 protein: CAATAGGLGELFF
CDR3 DNA: TGTGCCGCAACGGCAGGGGGCCTCGGGGAGCTGTTTTTT

J gene: TRBJ1-2
D gene: .
V gene: TRBV7-6
clone size: .
CDR3 protein: CASSLGWDGGGYTF
CDR3 DNA: TGTGCCAGCAGCTTAGGTTGGGACGGAGGTGGCTACACCTTC

J gene: TRBJ2-1
D gene: TRBD1
V gene: TRBV24-1
clone size: .
CDR3 protein: CATSDSGTGSYNEQFF
CDR3 DNA: TGTGCCACCAGTGATTCCGGGACAGGGTCCTACAATGAGCAGTTCTTC

J gene: TRBJ2-5
D gene: .
V gene: TRBV5-1
clone size: .
CDR3 protein: CASSLAGVQETQYF
CDR3 DNA: TGCGCCAGCAGCTTGGCCGGCGTCCAAGAGACCCAGTACTTC

J gene: TRBJ2-6
D gene: .
V gene: TRBV18
clone size: .
CDR3 protein: CASSPGTPGSGANVLTF
CDR3 DNA: TGTGCCAGCTCACCCGGGACACCGGGCTCTGGGGCCAACGTCCTGACTTTC

J gene: TRBJ2-5
D gene: .
V gene: TRBV6-5
clone size: .
CDR3 protein: CASSPPETQYF
CDR3 DNA: TGTGCCAGCAGCCCCCCGGAGACCCAGTACTTC

J gene: TRBJ2-1
D gene: .
V gene: TRBV7-6
clone size: few
CDR3 protein: CASSLLTGNPYNEQFF
CDR3 DNA: TGTGCCAGCAGCTTACTTACAGGGAACCCCTACAATGAGCAGTTCTTC

J gene: TRBJ2-7
D gene: .
V gene: TRBV7-6
clone size: .
CDR3 protein: CASSLGPDRVVDEQYF
CDR3 DNA: TGTGCCAGCAGCTTAGGGCCTGATAGGGTCGTGGACGAGCAGTACTTC

J gene: TRBJ1-5
D gene: .
V gene: TRBV24-1
clone size: .
CDR3 protein: CATQDRSYQPQHF
CDR3 DNA: TGTGCCACCCAGGACAGAAGTTATCAGCCCCAGCATTTT

J gene: TRBJ2-2
D gene: TRBD1
V gene: TRBV11-3
clone size: .
CDR3 protein: CASSLGQTNTGELFF
CDR3 DNA: TGTGCCAGCAGCTTGGGACAGACGAACACCGGGGAGCTGTTTTTT